The clone carrying this TCR beta chain was seen more than once but under ten times. No antigen is known for it. The data stem from a study of CD8+CD57+ T cells in acquired aplastic anemia. Regarding the study as a whole: Controls did not differ significantly from patients in CD8+ Simpson's diversity.

CDR1 WSHSY and CDR2 SAAADI come from the germline V gene. Between the trimmed V and J ends, which lost 6 bases and 6 bases, there was a span of 17 bases. The CDR3 spans 15 residues. The template used for profiling TCR beta VDJ and CDR3 was genomic DNA. TCRdb independently ran MiXCR on the reads; one entry per CDR3 protein. The table lists 150,000 to 200,000 distinct CDR3 sequences, 40% to 50% of them singletons. The V call is TRBV10-2, the J call TRBJ2-2; D remains ambiguous. This TCR was recovered from a human donor in good health. The sample comprised sorted CD4+, CD8+, or CD8+CD57+ T cells (not recorded which) from PBMCs. CDR3 in DNA: TGCGCCAGCAGACCTCCTGGCGTTGGCGCCGGGGAGCTGTTTTTT. This sequence encodes CASRPPGVGAGELFF.